This T cell receptor (beta chain) comes out of a study of blood T cell repertoires in COVID-19. Study-level information: Material from acute and convalescent COVID-19 was sourced from the United States, Italy and Spain.

The table lists this clone with a count of one. Germline loops: CDR1 SGHRS, CDR2 YFSETQ. The CDR3 runs to 16 residues. V was clipped by 2 bases and J by 0 bases, with 14 bases between them. In the authors' workflow: How many nucleated cells were present was estimated from reference gene primer amplification. Clones were read by immunoSEQ multiplex PCR, and TCRdb kept only the in-frame ones, dropping some. That table furnishes V, J and clone size, whereas the DNA furnished D and trimming. This table holds over 250,000 clones, about 87% found once. Sequencing was carried out using peripheral blood. The chain uses TRBV5-1 and TRBJ1-2; no definite D call. The TCR sequence derives from a man aged 55 to 70 who had recovered from COVID-19. CDR3 residues: CASSFTAGSTNYGYTF. The CDR3 nucleotides are TGCGCCAGCAGCTTTACAGCGGGCTCAACTAACTATGGCTACACCTTC.